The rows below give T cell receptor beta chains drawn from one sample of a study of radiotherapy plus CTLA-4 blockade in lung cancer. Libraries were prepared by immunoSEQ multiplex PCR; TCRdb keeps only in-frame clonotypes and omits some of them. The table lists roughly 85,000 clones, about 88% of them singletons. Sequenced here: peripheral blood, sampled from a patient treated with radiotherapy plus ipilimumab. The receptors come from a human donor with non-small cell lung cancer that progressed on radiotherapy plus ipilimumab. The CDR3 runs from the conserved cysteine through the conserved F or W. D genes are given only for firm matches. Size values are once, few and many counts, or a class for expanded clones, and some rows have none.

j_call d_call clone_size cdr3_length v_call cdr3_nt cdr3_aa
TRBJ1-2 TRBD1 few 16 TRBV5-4 TGTGCCAGCAGCCAAAGCCGGGACAGGACTACACGGGGCTACACCTTC CASSQSRDRTTRGYTF
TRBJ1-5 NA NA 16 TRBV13 TGTGCCAGCAGCTTAGGCCCGGCTGGGGGTTTTCGGCCCCAGCATTTT CASSLGPAGGFRPQHF
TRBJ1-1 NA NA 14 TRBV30 TGTGCCTGGAGTTCCGGACCCCGGAACACTGAAGCTTTCTTT CAWSSGPRNTEAFF
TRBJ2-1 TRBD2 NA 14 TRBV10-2 TGCGCCAGCAGAGGACTAGCGGAATACAATGAGCAGTTCTTC CASRGLAEYNEQFF
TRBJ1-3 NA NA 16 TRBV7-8 TGTGCCAGCAGCTTAGCGCGGGCAGACTCTGGAAACACCATATATTTT CASSLARADSGNTIYF
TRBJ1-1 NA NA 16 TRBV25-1 TGTGCCAGTCTCTTGTTCAGGGAATTTATGACCACTGAAGCTTTCTTT CASLLFREFMTTEAFF
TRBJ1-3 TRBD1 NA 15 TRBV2 TGTGCCAGCAATAGGGACAGCTACCCTGGAAACACCACATATTTT CASNRDSYPGNTTYF
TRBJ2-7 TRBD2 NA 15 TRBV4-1 TGCGCCAGCGCCCCGGGTCTAGCGGTGCGGTACGAGCAGTACTTC CASAPGLAVRYEQYF
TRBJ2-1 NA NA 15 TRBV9 TGTGCCAGCAGCGTAGGCGTAGGGGTTTACAATGAGCAGTTCTTC CASSVGVGVYNEQFF
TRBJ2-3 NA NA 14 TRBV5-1 TGCGCCAGCTTCGGGATTCCCGGGGCGGATACGCAGTATTTT CASFGIPGADTQYF
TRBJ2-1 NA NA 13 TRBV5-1 TGCGCCAGCAGCTTGGCCTTGTACAATGAGCAGTTCTTC CASSLALYNEQFF
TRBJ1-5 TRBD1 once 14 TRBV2 TGTGCCAGCACAAAACAGGGGGCTGGACAGCCCCAGCATTTT CASTKQGAGQPQHF
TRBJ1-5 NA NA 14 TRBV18 TGTGCCAGCTCAGGGGGGGTAGGCAATCAGCCCCAGCATTTT CASSGGVGNQPQHF
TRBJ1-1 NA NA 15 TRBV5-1 TGCGCCAGCAGCCCCCCTACTGCGGTGAACACTGAAGCTTTCTTT CASSPPTAVNTEAFF
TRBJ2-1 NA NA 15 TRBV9 TGTGCCAGCAGCGTAGGGGACTTCTCCTACAATGAGCAGTTCTTC CASSVGDFSYNEQFF
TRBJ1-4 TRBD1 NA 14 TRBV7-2 TGTGCCAGCAGCTACAGGGGTGCTAATGAAAAACTGTTTTTT CASSYRGANEKLFF
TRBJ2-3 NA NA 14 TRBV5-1 TGCGCCAGCAGCTTGGGAGAGCGCCCAGATACGCAGTATTTT CASSLGERPDTQYF
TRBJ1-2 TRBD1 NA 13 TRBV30 TGTGCCTGGAGTGTTCAGGGGGCCGGCGGCTACACCTTC CAWSVQGAGGYTF
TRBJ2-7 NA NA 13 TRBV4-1 TGCGCCAGCAGCCAAGATCCGGGTCGTGAGCAGTACTTC CASSQDPGREQYF
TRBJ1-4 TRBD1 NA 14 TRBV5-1 TGCGCCAGCAGCCTCGGGACAGCTAATGAAAAACTGTTTTTT CASSLGTANEKLFF
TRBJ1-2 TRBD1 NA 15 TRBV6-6 TGTGCCAGCAGGAGGCCGGGACAGGGAGGGTATGGCTACACCTTC CASRRPGQGGYGYTF
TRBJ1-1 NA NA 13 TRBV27 TGTGCCAGCAGTTTATCGACGAACACTGAAGCTTTCTTT CASSLSTNTEAFF
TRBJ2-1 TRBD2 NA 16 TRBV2 TGTGCCAGCGTGCCTAGCGGGATTCCAGCCTACAATGAGCAGTTCTTC CASVPSGIPAYNEQFF
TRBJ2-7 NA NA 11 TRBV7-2 TGTGCCAGCAGCACCTCCTACGAGCAGTACTTC CASSTSYEQYF
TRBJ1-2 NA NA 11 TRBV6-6 TGTGCCAGCAGACTGGAGTCTGGCTACACCTTC CASRLESGYTF
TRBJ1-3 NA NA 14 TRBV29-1 TGCAGCGTTAAGCCGGGAGGGGCTGGAAACACCATATATTTT CSVKPGGAGNTIYF
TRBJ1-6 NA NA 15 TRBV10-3 TGTGCCATCAGTGTCGGGGGAACCTATAATTCACCCCTCCACTTT CAISVGGTYNSPLHF
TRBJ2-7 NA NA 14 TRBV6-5 TGTGCCAGCAGTTACTCGCGGCAGGGATCCGAGCAGTACTTC CASSYSRQGSEQYF
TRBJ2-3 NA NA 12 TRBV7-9 TGTGCCAGCAGCTCCCCCACTGATACGCAGTATTTT CASSSPTDTQYF
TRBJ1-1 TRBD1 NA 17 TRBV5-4 TGTGCCAGCAGCTTGGCCGGGACAGCTAGTTTGAACACTGAAGCTTTCTTT CASSLAGTASLNTEAFF
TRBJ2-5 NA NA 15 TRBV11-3 TGTGCCAGCAGCTTAGGGGGGACCACCCAAGAGACCCAGTACTTC CASSLGGTTQETQYF
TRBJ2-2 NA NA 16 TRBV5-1 TGCGCCAGCAGCGCCGGGACACCTATAGTACCCGGGGAGCTGTTTTTT CASSAGTPIVPGELFF
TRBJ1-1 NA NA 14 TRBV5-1 TGCGCCAGCAGCTTGGGGGCCATGAACACTGAAGCTTTCTTT CASSLGAMNTEAFF
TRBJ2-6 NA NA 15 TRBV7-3 TGTGCCAGCAGCTTAATAGGGACCGGGGCCAACGTCCTGACTTTC CASSLIGTGANVLTF
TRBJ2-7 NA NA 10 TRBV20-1 TGCAGTGCTATCCTTAACGAGCAGTACTTC CSAILNEQYF
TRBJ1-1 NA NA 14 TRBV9 TGTGCCAGCAGCGTAGGCGGGGTCGGAACTGAAGCTTTCTTT CASSVGGVGTEAFF
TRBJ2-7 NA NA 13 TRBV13 TGTGCCAGCAGCCTCAATCGGCTAGACGAGCAGTACTTC CASSLNRLDEQYF
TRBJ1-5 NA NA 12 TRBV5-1 TGCGCCAGCAGCTTGGATGGTCAGCCCCAGCATTTT CASSLDGQPQHF
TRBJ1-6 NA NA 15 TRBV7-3 TGTGCCAGCAGCTTAACCCCGGGGGCCGGTTCACCCCTCCACTTT CASSLTPGAGSPLHF
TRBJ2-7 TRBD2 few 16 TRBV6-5 TGTGCCAGCAGTTACTCGACTAGCGGGGGTTCCTACGAGCAGTACTTC CASSYSTSGGSYEQYF
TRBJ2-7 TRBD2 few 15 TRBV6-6 TGTGCCAGCAGTCAAAGACTAGCGGGTTCCCCCCGGCGGTACTTC CASSQRLAGSPRRYF
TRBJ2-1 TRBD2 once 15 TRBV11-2 TGTGCCAGCAGCCGAAGCGGGAGTGGGTACAATGAGCAGTTCTTC CASSRSGSGYNEQFF
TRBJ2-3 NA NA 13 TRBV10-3 TGTGCCATCAGTGTGGGGCGGATAGATACGCAGTATTTT CAISVGRIDTQYF
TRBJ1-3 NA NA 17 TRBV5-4 TGTGCCAGCAGCTCCAGGGTCGGAGGGGTGTCTGGAAACACCATATATTTT CASSSRVGGVSGNTIYF
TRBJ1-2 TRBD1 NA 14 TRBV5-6 TGTGCCAGCAGCTTGGGGACAGGGAACTATGGCTACACCTTC CASSLGTGNYGYTF
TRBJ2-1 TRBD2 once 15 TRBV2 TGTGCCAGCAGCACAGCGGGAGGCCCCTACAATGAGCAGTTCTTC CASSTAGGPYNEQFF
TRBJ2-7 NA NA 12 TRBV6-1 TGTGCCAGCAGTGACGGATACTACGAGCAGTACTTC CASSDGYYEQYF
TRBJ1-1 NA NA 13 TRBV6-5 TGTGCCAGCGGAACCGGGGTTAGGACTGAAGCTTTCTTT CASGTGVRTEAFF
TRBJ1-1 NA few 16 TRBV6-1 TGTGCCAGCAGTGAAGCTAACCGGGCCTCGAACACTGAAGCTTTCTTT CASSEANRASNTEAFF
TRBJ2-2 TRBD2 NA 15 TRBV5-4 TGTGCCAGCAGTTTACCGGGACTAGCATCCGGGGAGCTGTTTTTT CASSLPGLASGELFF
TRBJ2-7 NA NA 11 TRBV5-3 TGTGCCAGAATTTCCGTTTACGAGCAGTACTTC CARISVYEQYF
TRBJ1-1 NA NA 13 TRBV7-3 TGTGCCAGCAGCTTAACAGGGGCCACTGAAGCTTTCTTT CASSLTGATEAFF
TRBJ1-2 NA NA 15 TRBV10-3 TGTGCCATCAGTGAGAGGCAGGGGACTAACTATGGCTACACCTTC CAISERQGTNYGYTF
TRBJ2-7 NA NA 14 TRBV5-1 TGCGCCAGCAGGGTAGCGGCTACAAGCTACGAGCAGTACTTC CASRVAATSYEQYF
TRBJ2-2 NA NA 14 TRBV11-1 TGTGCCAGCAGCTTAGCGCGGGGTTCCGGGGAGCTGTTTTTT CASSLARGSGELFF
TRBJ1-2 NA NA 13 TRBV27 TGTGCCAGCAGTGCCGGGCCCAACTATGGCTACACCTTC CASSAGPNYGYTF
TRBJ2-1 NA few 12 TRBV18 TGTGCCAGCTCACCAACAGACAATGAGCAGTTCTTC CASSPTDNEQFF
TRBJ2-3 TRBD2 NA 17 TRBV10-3 TGTGCCATCAGTGCTGGACTAGCGGGGGGGTTGACAGATACGCAGTATTTT CAISAGLAGGLTDTQYF
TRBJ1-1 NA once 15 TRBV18 TGTGCCAGCTCACCATCGGGGCTGCCGATGACTGAAGCTTTCTTT CASSPSGLPMTEAFF